The 9 T cell receptor beta chains below all came from one sample that was sequenced in a study of T-cell memory formation after mild COVID-19. One entry per CDR3 protein results from TCRdb running MiXCR on the 5' RACE reads. The data contain around 470,000 distinct CDR3 sequences, 20% of them singletons. Sequenced: PBMCs or a T cell subset sorted from them (not recorded which). The receptors originated from an adult woman who had mild COVID-19 (a few samples of this study predate the infection). Cell type and time point are not known.

This clonotype has only a few counts. The CDR3 DNA sequence: TGTGCCAGCAGCTTAGGACCTCCGGCCCTGTTCCACGAGCAGTACTTC. It translates to CASSLGPPALFHEQYF. The chain couples TRBV5-6 to TRBJ2-7; D not certain. CDR1 SGHDT and CDR2 YYEEEE come from the germline V gene. The CDR3 contains 16 residues. V lost 2 bases, J lost 5 bases, and 20 bases lay in between.

This clonotype appeared many times. One end of the junction varies from germline; a read error may be responsible. The rearrangement uses TRBV4-1 and TRBJ1-1; D gene ambiguous. Germline CDR1 and CDR2: MGHRA and YSYEKL. CDR3 length: 16 amino acids. As DNA, the CDR3 is TGCGCCAGCAGCCAAGTGGGGAGAACAATGAAAACTGAAGCTTTCTTT. This gives the protein CASSQVGRTMKTEAFF.

This clonotype appeared a few times. The chain combines TRBV3-1 with TRBJ2-5; D gene uncertain. The CDR3 covers 14 residues. The germline gives CDR1 LGHDT, CDR2 YNNKEL (reference sequence). V was trimmed by 3 bases and J by 5 bases, leaving 13 bases between them. CDR3 coding DNA: TGTGCCAGCAGCCAGAGACCAAGCACGGAGACCCAGTACTTC. Translated, it gives CASSQRPSTETQYF.

This clonotype was found a few times. The chain combines TRBV4-1 with TRBJ2-3; D ambiguous. Germline V gene lookup returns CDR1 MGHRA and CDR2 YSYEKL. Trimming left V 1 base short and J 2 bases short, with 7 bases between. The CDR3 runs 14 residues. CDR3 in DNA: TGCGCCAGCAGCCAAGTCAGTTACACAGATACGCAGTATTTT. Amino acid sequence: CASSQVSYTDTQYF.

J is TRBJ1-3 and V is TRBV20-1; a weak D match, TRBD1 (5 bases). V lost 2 bases, J lost 2 bases, and 10 bases lay in between. The CDR3 runs 14 residues. Germline V gene lookup returns CDR1 DFQATT and CDR2 SNEGSKA (reference sequence). The CDR3 sequence: CSARQGGTGNTIYF. CDR3 DNA sequence: TGCAGTGCTAGACAGGGTGGGACTGGAAACACCATATATTTT.

This clonotype was seen a few times. The gene calls are TRBV9 and TRBJ2-6; D is undetermined. Trimming left V 0 bases short and J 1 base short, with 5 bases between. Germline-derived CDR1 and CDR2 are SGDLS and YYNGEE. This CDR3 spans 15 amino acids. Here the CDR3 reads CASSVGVSGANVLTF. The CDR3 DNA reads as TGTGCCAGCAGCGTAGGTGTGTCTGGGGCCAACGTCCTGACTTTC.

This clonotype was observed many times. The chain uses TRBV7-2 and TRBJ2-7; D remains ambiguous. V shed 3 bases and J shed 0 bases, with 9 bases lying between them. CDR3 length equals 14 residues. CDR1 SGHTA and CDR2 FQGNSA come from the germline V gene. The CDR3 region has the DNA TGTGCCAGCAGCTTCGTGACGGACTCCTACGAGCAGTACTTC. Protein product: CASSFVTDSYEQYF. The full variable domain, completed using reference TRBV7-2 and TRBJ2-7, is GAGVSQSPSNKVTEKGKDVELRCDPISGHTALYWYRQSLGQGLEFLIYFQGNSAPDKSGLPSDRFSAERTGGSVSTLTIQRTQQEDSAVYLCASSFVTDSYEQYFGPGTRLTVT.

The chain joins TRBV7-8 to TRBJ2-1; tentatively, D is TRBD2 (5 bases). The germline gives CDR1 SGHVS, CDR2 FQNEAQ. Trimming pared 1 base from V and 10 bases from J, leaving 8 bases between. The CDR3 is made up of 12 amino acids. Written as DNA, the CDR3 is TGTGCCAGCAGCTTAGTAGGGAGAGAGCAGTTCTTC. Its translation: CASSLVGREQFF.

This chain joins TRBV19 and TRBJ1-6; D is ambiguous. Per the germline V gene, CDR1 is LNHDA and CDR2 is SQIVND (reference sequence). V was trimmed by 4 bases and J by 12 bases, leaving 16 bases between them. The CDR3 covers 14 residues. CDR3 amino acids: CASSNTGEVGPLHF. In nucleotides, the CDR3 is TGTGCCAGTAGTAATACGGGAGAAGTTGGACCCCTCCACTTT.